Shown below are 18 T cell receptor beta chains from a single sample sequenced in a study of CD8 T cells in ankylosing spondylitis. TCRdb redid the calling of the 5' RACE reads with MiXCR, one entry per CDR3 protein. The repertoire holds 340,000 or so distinct CDR3 sequences, with about 14% as singletons. The sample consisted of blood, either unsorted or a sorted T cell fraction (not recorded which). The receptors stem from a male donor with ankylosing spondylitis or in good health (not recorded which).

The chain couples TRBV25-1 to TRBJ2-1; D gene ambiguous. The V gene's germline CDR1 is MGHDK and CDR2 SYGVNS. The CDR3 runs to 16 residues. With 1 base removed from V and 2 bases from J, the gap between germline ends came to 12 bases. This chain's CDR3 is CASSESTAWAYNEQFF. The CDR3 DNA sequence: TGTGCCAGCAGTGAATCGACGGCCTGGGCCTACAATGAGCAGTTCTTC.

V usage is TRBV20-1 and J usage is TRBJ1-1, with a weak D call TRBD1 (5 bases). V dropped 2 bases and J dropped 8 bases, with 18 bases sitting between them. Germline V gives CDR1 DFQATT, CDR2 SNEGSKA (reference sequence). CDR3 length equals 14 residues. The CDR3 loop reads CSARRGGRVGEAFF. CDR3 DNA: TGCAGTGCTAGAAGGGGCGGACGAGTTGGGGAAGCTTTCTTT.

The gene calls are TRBV20-1 and TRBJ2-5; perhaps TRBD1 as D (6 bases). Trimming stripped 3 bases from V and 1 base from J, with 9 bases between. Germline CDR1 and CDR2: DFQATT and SNEGSKA (reference sequence). This CDR3 region has 13 residues. DNA of the CDR3: TGCAGTGCTAGGCGACAGGTCCAAGAGACCCAGTACTTC. Amino acids: CSARRQVQETQYF.

This clonotype was observed a few times. The V gene is TRBV5-1, the J gene TRBJ2-7, with D perhaps assigned TRBD1 or TRBD2 (5 bases each). The CDR3 extends over 16 amino acids. Germline assignment: CDR1 SGHRS and CDR2 YFSETQ. The V gene lost 4 bases and the J gene lost 0 bases, with 17 bases spanning the gap. In nucleotides, the CDR3 is TGCGCCAGCAGCCGTACCTCCCTTGGGGGCTCCTACGAGCAGTACTTC. This sequence encodes CASSRTSLGGSYEQYF. Filled out from reference TRBV5-1 and TRBJ2-7, the complete variable domain reads KAGVTQTPRYLIKTRGQQVTLSCSPISGHRSVSWYQQTPGQGLQFLFEYFSETQRNKGNFPGRFSGRQFSNSRSEMNVSTLELGDSALYLCASSRTSLGGSYEQYFGPGTRLTVT.

This clonotype was seen a few times. V is TRBV27 and J is TRBJ2-5; D remains ambiguous. Germline CDR1 reads MNHEY; CDR2 reads SMNVEV (reference sequence). The CDR3 is 13 amino acids. V lost 11 bases to trimming and J lost 5 bases, with 18 bases between them. The CDR3 reads CACSPTARETQYF. The CDR3 DNA follows: TGTGCCTGCTCTCCGACCGCCAGGGAGACCCAGTACTTC.

This clonotype has a handful of counts. The V and J genes are TRBV10-3 and TRBJ2-2; D call uncertain. The CDR3 is 15 amino acids. Germline V gene data show CDR1 as ENHRY and CDR2 as SYGVKD. Trimming stripped 3 bases from V and 0 bases from J, with 8 bases between. The CDR3 reads CAISDDNPNTGELFF. The CDR3 bases are TGTGCCATCAGTGATGACAACCCGAACACCGGGGAGCTGTTTTTT.

This chain uses TRBV7-9 with TRBJ2-3, with 8 bases that match TRBD2. Per the germline V gene, CDR1 is SEHNR and CDR2 is FQNEAQ (reference sequence). J lost 4 bases, V lost 0 bases, and 9 bases had no gene match. The CDR3 consists of 17 residues. DNA of the CDR3: TGTGCCAGCAGCTTAGCAGGACTAGCCCGGGCCCCAGATACGCAGTATTTT. As protein: CASSLAGLARAPDTQYF.

V gene TRBV20-1 combines with J gene TRBJ2-5, with 8 bases lining up with TRBD2. CDR1 and CDR2 (germline): DFQATT, SNEGSKA (reference sequence). The CDR3 has 16 amino acids. The V and J ends lost 5 bases and 7 bases, in that order; junction bases with no gene match: 18. CDR3 sequence (DNA): TGCAGTGCTCAGGGGAGGCGGGAGGCCGTTTATGGGACCCAGTACTTC. It codes for CSAQGRREAVYGTQYF.

This clonotype was observed a handful of times. V gene TRBV29-1 combines with J gene TRBJ2-6; D is unresolved. Germline CDR1 is SQVTM and CDR2 is ANQGSEA. This CDR3 has 12 residues. The germline V and J ends were trimmed by 7 bases and 4 bases, with 8 bases remaining between them. CDR3 amino acids: CSAATGANVLTF. As DNA, the CDR3 is TGCAGCGCGGCCACCGGGGCCAACGTCCTGACTTTC.

This clonotype was seen only a few times. As DNA, the CDR3 is TGTGCCAGCAGCCATGAGGGGGCAGGTTATAGCAATCAGCCCCAGCATTTT. Its protein product is CASSHEGAGYSNQPQHF. The genes are TRBV5-5 and TRBJ1-5, with 7 bases matching TRBD1. The length of the CDR3 is 17 residues. V gave up 4 bases and J gave up 0 bases; unmatched junction bases: 10. CDR1 and CDR2 (germline): SGHKS, YYEKEE (reference sequence).

The chain is built from TRBV6-5 and TRBJ2-5; D is undetermined. The CDR3 is 12 residues long. The germline gives CDR1 MNHEY, CDR2 SVGAGI. Trimming left V 6 bases short and J 3 bases short, with 8 bases between. CDR3 bases: TGTGCCAGCAGCCCTCCCGAAGAGACCCAGTACTTC. It encodes CASSPPEETQYF.

This clonotype was seen more than once but under ten times. The chain recombines TRBV11-2 with TRBJ2-3, with 9 bases aligning to TRBD2. This CDR3 spans 16 amino acids. Germline loops: CDR1 SGHAT, CDR2 FQNNGV. J lost 5 bases, V lost 1 base, and 7 bases had no gene match. The CDR3 nucleotides are TGTGCCAGCAGCTTAGGTTTAGCGGGAGACGGAGATACGCAGTATTTT. Protein: CASSLGLAGDGDTQYF. Full variable domain (outside the CDR3, taken from reference TRBV11-2 and TRBJ2-3): EAGVAQSPRYKIIEKRQSVAFWCNPISGHATLYWYQQILGQGPKLLIQFQNNGVVDDSQLPKDRFSAERLKGVDSTLKIQPAKLEDSAVYLCASSLGLAGDGDTQYFGPGTRLTVL.

V is TRBV4-2 and J is TRBJ2-7; 7 positions match TRBD2. From germline, CDR1 is LGHNA and CDR2 YNFKEQ. The CDR3 loop spans 15 amino acids. V lost 2 bases and J lost 2; bases outside the gene matches: 6. The CDR3 reads CASSQSPGTTYEQYF. CDR3 bases: TGTGCCAGCAGCCAATCCCCCGGGACTACCTACGAGCAGTACTTC.

The chain employs TRBV5-5 and TRBJ2-1; the D is unclear. Per germline, CDR1 SGHKS and CDR2 YYEKEE (reference sequence). CDR3 length: 14 residues. Trimming removed 1 base from V and 4 bases from J, with 9 bases in between. CDR3 in DNA: TGTGCCAGCAGCTTGAGCCTAGGTTACAATGAGCAGTTCTTC. Amino acid sequence: CASSLSLGYNEQFF. Based on the CDR3 plus reference TRBV5-5 and TRBJ2-1, the full variable domain is DAGVTQSPTHLIKTRGQQVTLRCSPISGHKSVSWYQQVLGQGPQFIFQYYEKEERGRGNFPDRFSARQFPNYSSELNVNALLLGDSALYLCASSLSLGYNEQFFGPGTRLTVL.

This clonotype was recorded many times. V usage is TRBV12-3 or TRBV12-4 and J usage is TRBJ2-3; a weak D match, TRBD2 (5 bases). Trimming took 3 bases from V and 6 from J, leaving 13 bases between them. CDR3 length equals 14 residues. The CDR3 DNA is TGTGCCAGCAGTTTGGGTGGGAGTCCCGATACGCAGTATTTT. Translation: CASSLGGSPDTQYF.

DNA for the CDR3: TGCAGCGGCGGCCCCACAGATACGCAGTATTTT. This gives the protein CSGGPTDTQYF. V is TRBV29-1 and J is TRBJ2-3; D is undetermined. The CDR3 covers 11 residues. Germline CDR1 is SQVTM and CDR2 is ANQGSEA. V lost 7 bases to trimming and J lost 2 bases, with 7 bases between them.

The gene calls are TRBV6-1 and TRBJ2-4; no definite D call. The CDR3 sequence is 14 residues long. CDR1 MNHNS and CDR2 SASEGT come from the germline V gene. The V end lost 6 bases, the J end lost 0 bases, and 9 bases lay between the germline ends. The CDR3 sequence: CASRSPKAKNIQYF. The CDR3 region has the DNA TGTGCCAGCAGGTCCCCGAAAGCCAAAAACATTCAGTACTTC.

This clonotype was observed a few times. The chain employs TRBV2 and TRBJ2-7; D gene unclear. V was trimmed by 5 bases and J by 3 bases, leaving 5 bases between them. Germline lookup yields CDR1 SNHLY and CDR2 FYNNEI. CDR3 length: 11 residues. CDR3 DNA: TGTGCCAGCAGTACCATCTACGAGCAGTACTTC. Residues: CASSTIYEQYF.